The T cell receptor (beta chain) under discussion was sequenced for a study of Tregs in tolerant kidney transplant recipients. This clone turned up a few times. The method was immunoSEQ multiplex PCR; TCRdb's version includes in-frame clones alone and lacks a portion of them. The table lists some 250,000 clones, roughly four fifths of them singletons. CD4+CD25+CD127- Tregs, CD4+CD25- non-Tregs, CD4 and CD8 cells were sorted. The germline V gene has CDR1 SQVTM and CDR2 ANQGSEA. The CDR3 consists of 11 residues. J was trimmed by 8 bases and V by 5 bases; bases with no gene match: 5. The chain links TRBV29-1 to TRBJ1-2, with TRBD1 identical over 7 bases. Sequenced sample: CD4+ T cells from blood. The source of this sequence is a human donor in good health. The DNA of the CDR3 is TGCAGCGTTCCTCGACAGGGCGGCTACACCTTC. As protein: CSVPRQGGYTF.